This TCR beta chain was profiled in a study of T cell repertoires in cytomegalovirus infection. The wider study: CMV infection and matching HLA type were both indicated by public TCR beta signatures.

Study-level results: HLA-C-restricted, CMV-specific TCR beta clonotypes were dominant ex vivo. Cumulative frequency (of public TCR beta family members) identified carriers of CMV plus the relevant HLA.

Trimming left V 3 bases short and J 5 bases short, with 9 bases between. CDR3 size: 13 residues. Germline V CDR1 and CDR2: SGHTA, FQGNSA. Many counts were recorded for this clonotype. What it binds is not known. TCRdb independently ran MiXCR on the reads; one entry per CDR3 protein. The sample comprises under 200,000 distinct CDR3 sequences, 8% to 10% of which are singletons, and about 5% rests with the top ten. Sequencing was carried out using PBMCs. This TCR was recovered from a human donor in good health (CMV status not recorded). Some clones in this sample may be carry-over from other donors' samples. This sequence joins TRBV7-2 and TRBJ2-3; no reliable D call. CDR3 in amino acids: CASSFSNKDTQYF. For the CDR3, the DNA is TGTGCCAGCAGCTTCTCCAACAAAGATACGCAGTATTTT.